The clone carrying this TCR beta chain has only one observation. The CDR3 extends over 14 amino acids. The V end lost 0 bases, the J end lost 6 bases, and 9 bases lay between the germline ends. Germline assignment: CDR1 SGDLS and CDR2 YYNGEE. The data stem from a study of control samples from healthy donors and cancer patients. Only in-frame clones appear in the TCRdb table, and some are missing; sequencing was by immunoSEQ multiplex PCR. The sample lists more than 65,000 clones, around 90% occurring once. The chain recombines TRBV9 with TRBJ2-2; D call uncertain. The sequence derives from a woman aged 60-75 years with head and neck cancer. The sample taken for sequencing was PBMCs. The CDR3 sequence: CASSVDQVPGELFF. The CDR3 coding sequence is TGTGCCAGCAGCGTAGACCAGGTCCCCGGGGAGCTGTTTTTT.